Below, 5 T cell receptor beta chains from the same sample are listed, as sequenced in a study of blood T cell repertoires in COVID-19. Produced via immunoSEQ multiplex PCR; TCRdb's table is partial and in-frame only. The sample lists about 200,000 clones, about 85% seen once, with around 5% in the top ten. The source material was peripheral blood. These receptors all come from a woman over 75 with acute or convalescent COVID-19.

The chain is built from TRBV3-1 (or the pseudogene TRBV3-2) and TRBJ1-5; no firm D call. Trimming cost V 0 bases and J 4 bases, with 7 bases left between them. CDR3 size: 14 residues. Germline V CDR1 and CDR2: LGHDT, YNNKEL (reference sequence). The CDR3 coding sequence is TGTGCCAGCAGCCAAGATTGGCAAAATCAGCCCCAGCATTTT. It specifies CASSQDWQNQPQHF.

The chain combines TRBV3-1 (or the pseudogene TRBV3-2) with TRBJ2-7; possibly TRBD2 for D (6 bases). CDR1 and CDR2 from the germline V gene are LGHDT and YNNKEL (reference sequence). CDR3 length: 17 amino acids. Trimming removed 1 base from V and 7 bases from J, with 23 bases in between. The CDR3 sequence is CASSQGATGAAVREQYF. CDR3 coding DNA: TGTGCCAGCAGCCAAGGTGCGACGGGAGCGGCTGTACGGGAGCAGTACTTC.

V and J are TRBV30 and TRBJ1-4; 8 positions match TRBD1. The CDR3 contains 13 residues. Germline loops: CDR1 GTSNPN, CDR2 SVGIG (reference sequence). CDR3 nucleotide sequence: TGTGCTTGTGACAGGGGCCGGCGTGAAAAACTGTTTTTT. Amino acid sequence: CACDRGRREKLFF. Full variable domain (remainder filled in from reference TRBV30 and TRBJ1-4): SQTIHQWPATLVQPVGSPLSLECTVEGTSNPNLYWYRQAAGRGLQLLFYSVGIGQISSEVPQNLSASRPQDRQFILSSKKLLLSDSGFYLCACDRGRREKLFFGSGTQLSVL.

Here the CDR3 reads CASSEEAGLAGRETQYF. As DNA, the CDR3 is TGTGCCAGCAGTGAAGAGGCGGGACTAGCGGGACGGGAGACCCAGTACTTC. The chain combines TRBV2 with TRBJ2-5; 13 positions match TRBD2. In germline, CDR1 is SNHLY, CDR2 FYNNEI. V was pared by 1 base and J by 5 bases, with 7 bases of the junction left unmatched. The CDR3 totals 17 residues.

The chain joins TRBV3-1 (or the pseudogene TRBV3-2) to TRBJ1-5; 10 nucleotides align to TRBD1. The ends lost 3 bases at V and 4 bases at J; junction bases unmatched: 3. CDR1 and CDR2 from the germline V gene are LGHDT and YNNKEL (reference sequence). The CDR3 consists of 15 residues. CDR3 bases: TGTGCCAGCAGCCAGATGGGACAGGGGAATCAGCCCCAGCATTTT. This sequence encodes CASSQMGQGNQPQHF.